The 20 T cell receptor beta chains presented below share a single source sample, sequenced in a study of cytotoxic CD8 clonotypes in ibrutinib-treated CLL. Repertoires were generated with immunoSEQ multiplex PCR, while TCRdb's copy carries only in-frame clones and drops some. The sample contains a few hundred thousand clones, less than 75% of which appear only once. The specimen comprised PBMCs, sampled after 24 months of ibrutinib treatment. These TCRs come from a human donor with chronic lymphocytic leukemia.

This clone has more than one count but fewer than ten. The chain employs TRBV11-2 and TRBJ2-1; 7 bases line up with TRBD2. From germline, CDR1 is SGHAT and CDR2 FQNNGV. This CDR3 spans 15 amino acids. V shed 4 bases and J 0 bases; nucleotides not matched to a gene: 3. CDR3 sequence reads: CASSSGGSSYNEQFF. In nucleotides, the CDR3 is TGTGCCAGCAGCTCCGGCGGGAGCTCCTACAATGAGCAGTTCTTC.

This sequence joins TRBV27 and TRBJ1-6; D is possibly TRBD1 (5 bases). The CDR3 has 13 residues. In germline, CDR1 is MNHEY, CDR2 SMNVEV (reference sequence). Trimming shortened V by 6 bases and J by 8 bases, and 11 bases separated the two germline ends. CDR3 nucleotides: TGTGCCAGCAGAGAAGGGGCTTATTCACCCCTCCACTTT. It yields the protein CASREGAYSPLHF.

The CDR3 DNA is TGTGCCAGCAGCTCTGGGACCCACAATGAGCAGTTCTTC. Its translation: CASSSGTHNEQFF. The chain recombines TRBV11-2 with TRBJ2-1; D is tentatively TRBD1 or TRBD2 (5 bases each). This CDR3 has 13 residues. V lost 4 bases and J lost 5, with 9 bases in between. The germline gives CDR1 SGHAT, CDR2 FQNNGV.

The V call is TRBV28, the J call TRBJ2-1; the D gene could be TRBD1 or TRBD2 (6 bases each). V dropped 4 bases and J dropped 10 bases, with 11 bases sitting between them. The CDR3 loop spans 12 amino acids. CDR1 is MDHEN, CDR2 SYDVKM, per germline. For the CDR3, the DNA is TGTGCCAGCAGTTGGAGGGGGTGGGAGCAGTTCTTC. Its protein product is CASSWRGWEQFF.

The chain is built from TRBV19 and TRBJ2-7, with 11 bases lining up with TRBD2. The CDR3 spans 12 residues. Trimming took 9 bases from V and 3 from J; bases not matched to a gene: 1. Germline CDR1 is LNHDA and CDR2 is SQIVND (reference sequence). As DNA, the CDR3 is TGTGCCAGCGGGACTAGCGGCTACGAGCAGTACTTC. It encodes CASGTSGYEQYF.

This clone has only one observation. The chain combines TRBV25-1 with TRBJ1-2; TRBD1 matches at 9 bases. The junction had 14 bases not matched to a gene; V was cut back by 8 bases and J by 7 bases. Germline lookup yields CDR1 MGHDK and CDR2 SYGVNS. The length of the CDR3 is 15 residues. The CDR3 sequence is CASSRSTGGVRGYTF. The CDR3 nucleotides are TGTGCCAGCTCTAGATCCACAGGGGGCGTGCGTGGCTACACCTTC.

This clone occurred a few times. This chain's CDR3 is CASSRGQGGSYEQYF. The CDR3 DNA is TGTGCCAGCAGCCGGGGACAGGGGGGCTCCTACGAGCAGTACTTC. This chain links TRBV27 with TRBJ2-7, with 11 positions matching TRBD1. In germline, CDR1 is MNHEY, CDR2 SMNVEV (reference sequence). V gave up 6 bases and J gave up 0 bases; unmatched junction bases: 4. The CDR3 is made up of 15 amino acids.

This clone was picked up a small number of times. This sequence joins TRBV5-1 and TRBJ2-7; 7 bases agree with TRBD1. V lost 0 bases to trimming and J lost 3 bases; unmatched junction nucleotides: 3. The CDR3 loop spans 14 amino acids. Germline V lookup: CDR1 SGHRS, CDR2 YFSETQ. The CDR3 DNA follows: TGCGCCAGCAGCTTGGTGCCAGGGGGCTACGAGCAGTACTTC. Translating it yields CASSLVPGGYEQYF.

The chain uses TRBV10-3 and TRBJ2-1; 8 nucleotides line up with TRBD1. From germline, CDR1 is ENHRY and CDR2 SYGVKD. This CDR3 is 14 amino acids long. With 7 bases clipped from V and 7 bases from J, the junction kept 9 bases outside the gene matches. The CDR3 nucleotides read TGTGCCATCAATCAGGGGGCCGCAGAGAATGAGCAGTTCTTC. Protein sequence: CAINQGAAENEQFF.

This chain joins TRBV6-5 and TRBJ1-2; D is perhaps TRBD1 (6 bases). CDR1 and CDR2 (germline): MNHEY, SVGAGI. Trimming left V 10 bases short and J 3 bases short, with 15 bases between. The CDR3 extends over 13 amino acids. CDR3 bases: TGTGCCATCCATCGGGGGCCTGACTATGGCTACACCTTC. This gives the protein CAIHRGPDYGYTF.

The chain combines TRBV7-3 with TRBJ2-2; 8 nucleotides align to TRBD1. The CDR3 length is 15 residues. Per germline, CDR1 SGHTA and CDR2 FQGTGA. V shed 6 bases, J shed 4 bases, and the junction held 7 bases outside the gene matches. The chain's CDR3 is CASRWDRISTGELFF. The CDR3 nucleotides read TGTGCCAGCAGGTGGGACAGGATTAGCACCGGGGAGCTGTTTTTT.

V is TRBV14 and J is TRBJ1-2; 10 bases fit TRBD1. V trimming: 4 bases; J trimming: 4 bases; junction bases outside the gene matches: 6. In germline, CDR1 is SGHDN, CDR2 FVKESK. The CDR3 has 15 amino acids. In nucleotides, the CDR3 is TGTGCCAGCAGCCTTGGGACAGGGGAACGCTATGGCTACACCTTC. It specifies CASSLGTGERYGYTF.

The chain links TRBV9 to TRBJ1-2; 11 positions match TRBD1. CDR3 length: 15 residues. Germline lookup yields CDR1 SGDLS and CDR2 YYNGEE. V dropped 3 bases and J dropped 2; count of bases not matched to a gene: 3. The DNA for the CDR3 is TGTGCCAGCAGCGCCGGGACAGGGGGAAACTATGGCTACACCTTC. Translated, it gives CASSAGTGGNYGYTF.

The CDR3 DNA is TGTGCCAGCAGTGACAGACAGGTATCCTACGAGCAGTACTTC. Residues: CASSDRQVSYEQYF. V is TRBV28 and J is TRBJ2-7, with D perhaps matching TRBD1 (6 bases). The CDR3 loop spans 14 amino acids. V lost 5 bases, J lost 1 base, and 12 bases lay in between. The germline V gene encodes CDR1 MDHEN and CDR2 SYDVKM.

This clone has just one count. The CDR3 is CASSEQGTGMEKLFF. The CDR3 nucleotides read TGTGCCAGCAGTGAACAGGGGACGGGAATGGAAAAACTGTTTTTT. The chain links TRBV2 to TRBJ1-4; tentative D call: TRBD1 (6 bases). The CDR3 consists of 15 residues. CDR1 is SNHLY, CDR2 FYNNEI, per germline. Trimming left V 2 bases short and J 8 bases short, with 15 bases between.

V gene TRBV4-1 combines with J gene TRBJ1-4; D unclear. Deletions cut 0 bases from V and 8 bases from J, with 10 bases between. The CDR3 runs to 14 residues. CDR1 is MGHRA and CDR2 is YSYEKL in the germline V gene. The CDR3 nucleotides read TGCGCCAGCAGCCAAGAGGCCCCCGGGGAAAAACTGTTTTTT. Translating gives CASSQEAPGEKLFF.

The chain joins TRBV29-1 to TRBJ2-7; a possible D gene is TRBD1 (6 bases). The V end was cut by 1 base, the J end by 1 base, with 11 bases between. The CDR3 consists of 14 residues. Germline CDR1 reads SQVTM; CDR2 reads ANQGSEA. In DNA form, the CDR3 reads TGCAGCGTTGAAGTGGTGGACAGTTCCTACGAGCAGTACTTC. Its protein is CSVEVVDSSYEQYF.

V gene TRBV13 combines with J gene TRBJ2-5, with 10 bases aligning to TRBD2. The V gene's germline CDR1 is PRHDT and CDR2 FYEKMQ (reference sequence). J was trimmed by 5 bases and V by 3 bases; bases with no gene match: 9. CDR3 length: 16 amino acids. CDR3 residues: CASSLALAGDSETQYF. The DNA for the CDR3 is TGTGCCAGCAGCTTGGCTCTAGCGGGGGACTCGGAGACCCAGTACTTC.

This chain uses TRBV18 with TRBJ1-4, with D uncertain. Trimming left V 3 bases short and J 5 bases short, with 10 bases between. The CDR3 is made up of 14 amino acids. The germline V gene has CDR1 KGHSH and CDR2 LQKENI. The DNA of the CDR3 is TGTGCCAGCTCACCCGCGGGGAGAAATGAAAAACTGTTTTTT. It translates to CASSPAGRNEKLFF.

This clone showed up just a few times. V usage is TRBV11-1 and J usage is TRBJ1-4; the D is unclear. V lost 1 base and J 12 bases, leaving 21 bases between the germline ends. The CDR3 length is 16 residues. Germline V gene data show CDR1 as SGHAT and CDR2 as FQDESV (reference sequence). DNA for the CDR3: TGTGCCAGCAGCTTAGAGGATCGGACTCCTGCCCAGGAACTGTTTTTT. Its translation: CASSLEDRTPAQELFF.